The text below deals with one T cell receptor (beta chain). The clone's antigen remains unknown. Base qualities are not recorded, but no much larger clone differs from it by a single base. The data originate from a study of T-cell memory formation after mild COVID-19 (dated by TCRdb to about 2021). A note on the overall study: Most TCR sequence clusters were specific to one of the two donors. The cohort comprised two young, previously healthy adult volunteers, one female and one male. In a couple of donors, T-cell clones that expanded and contracted after mild COVID-19 were tracked by sequencing TCRalpha and TCRbeta repertoires over time. The paper's findings and limits, for the study overall: Contracting CD4+ clones were located mainly in the CM and EM memory subsets, whereas CD8+ clones were found to be enriched in EMRA. Clones that contracted from day 15 to 85 showed balanced CD4/CD8 phenotypes, whereas a second wave of clones that expanded from day 15 to 37 leaned towards CD4+. SARS-CoV-2 specificity was not confirmed for the second-wave clones peaking on day 37. Some responding clones were detected in pre-infection memory, which suggested that pre-existing cross-reactive memory T cells had joined the SARS-CoV-2 response. Only a couple of mild cases were covered in the study, and larger cohorts including severe cases with pre-infection samples were considered necessary.

Ficoll-Paque density gradient centrifugation was used to isolate PBMCs. Reads for this sample came from an Illumina NovaSeq 6000. TCRalpha and TCRbeta cDNA libraries were built by 5'RACE with constant-segment primers, adding sample barcodes and unique molecular identifiers. Trizol reagent was used to extract RNA from every sample. Libraries were amplified in two PCR steps, with a second sample barcode and Illumina TruSeq adapters added in the second step. The libraries were sequenced on an Illumina NovaSeq using 2 x 150 bp paired-end reads. The source study handled its data this way. Reads were demultiplexed and collapsed into UMI-guided consensus sequences with migec v1.2.7. Using mixcr v2.1.11, UMI consensuses were aligned to TRA and TRB V and J templates and then assembled into clonotypes. Expanded or contracted clonotypes were those called significant by both edgeR and NoisET, with noise models trained on biological replicates. For edgeR calls, the thresholds were a false discovery rate-adjusted p below 0.01 and a log2 fold-change of 1. As an exploratory analysis of dynamics, PCA with hierarchical clustering was applied to max-normalized trajectories of the 1000 most abundant clonotypes. Each responding clone was given a CD4 or CD8 phenotype based on the CD4+ and CD8+ repertoires, which had been sequenced separately. TCRdb took the public reads, trimmed them with fastp at Q25, ran MiXCR for clone calling and kept in-frame beta chains. Each entry merges the rows of one CDR3 protein and shows their most common DNA and genes. These V and J calls derive from TCRdb rather than the authors' analysis. This sample has about 400,000 distinct CDR3 sequences in its table, and roughly 18% of those were observed once. Under 25% of the sample lies in the top ten.

This TCR derives from a man younger than 35 who had mild COVID-19 (a few samples of this study predate the infection). The sample titles of this study are shuffled in the database, so cell type and time point are left out; the donor was told from shared clones. Sequencing was performed on PBMCs or a T cell subset sorted from them (not recorded which).

The sequenced DNA: TGTGCCAGCAGTTACTCAGTAGTGCCTAAAATCTCCTACGAGCAGTACGTC. This encodes CASSYSVVPKISYEQYV. The chain is encoded by TRBV6-5 joined to TRBJ2-7; the D segment cannot be called with confidence. The CDR3 holds 17 amino acids from the cysteine to the valine. The read is trimmed to its CDR3 DNA, 51 bases read in frame from base 1. V gives up 0 bases and J gives up 0 bases, and the segment between their germline ends measures 15 bases. CDR1 and CDR2, per the germline V gene, are MNHEY and SVGAGI.